This T cell receptor beta chain was sequenced for a study of Tregs in tolerant kidney transplant recipients. The study, taken as a whole, reports: No direct test of biological reproducibility was done here. Few patients were studied, so findings need validation in larger groups. Expanding Tregs on activated donor B cells appeared to best identify donor-specific TCRbeta clones.

Recipients received nonmyeloablative bone marrow transplants from related graft donors, with transient mixed chimerism. CD4+CD25+CD127- Tregs, CD4+CD25- non-Tregs, CD4 and CD8 cells were sorted. Profiling relied on immunoSEQ multiplex PCR, and the TCRdb table lists in-frame clones only, not all of them. The sample holds roughly 64,000 clones, over 75% seen once. CDR3 length: 14 amino acids. Germline trimming cut 6 bases from V and 3 bases from J; bases unmatched to any gene: 7. From germline, CDR1 is LNHDA and CDR2 SQIVND (reference sequence). A word on this clone: The antigen remains undetermined.

This sequence was found in a human patient who received a combined kidney and bone marrow transplant. The graft donor may have contributed some T cells. The V call is TRBV19, the J call TRBJ1-2; 7 positions match TRBD1. The sequencing used CD4+ T cells from blood (PBMCs), collected 6 months after the transplant. CDR3 protein: CASRTGQLHYGYTF. The CDR3 DNA is TGTGCCAGTAGAACGGGACAGCTTCACTATGGCTACACCTTC.